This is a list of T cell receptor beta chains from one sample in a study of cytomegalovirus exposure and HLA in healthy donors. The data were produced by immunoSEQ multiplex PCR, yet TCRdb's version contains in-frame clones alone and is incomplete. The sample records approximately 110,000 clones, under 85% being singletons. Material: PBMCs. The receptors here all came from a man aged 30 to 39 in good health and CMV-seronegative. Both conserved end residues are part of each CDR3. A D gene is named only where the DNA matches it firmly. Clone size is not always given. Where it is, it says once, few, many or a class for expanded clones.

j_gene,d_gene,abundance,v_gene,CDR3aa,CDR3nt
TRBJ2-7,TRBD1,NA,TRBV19,CASSMGQGAYEQYF,TGTGCCAGTAGTATGGGACAGGGGGCCTACGAGCAGTACTTC
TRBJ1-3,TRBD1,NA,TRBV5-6,CASSLGTGGFVVGNTIYF,TGTGCCAGCAGCTTGGGGACAGGGGGCTTCGTTGTGGGAAACACCATATATTTT
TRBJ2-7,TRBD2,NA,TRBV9,CASSGGGSSGPSYEQYF,TGTGCCAGCAGCGGGGGAGGGTCTAGCGGGCCTTCCTACGAGCAGTACTTC
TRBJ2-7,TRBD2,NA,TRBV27,CASSLVAGGIYEQYF,TGTGCCAGCAGTTTAGTAGCGGGAGGTATCTACGAGCAGTACTTC
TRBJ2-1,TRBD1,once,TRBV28,CASSPTTGGSYNEQFF,TGTGCCAGCAGTCCCACGACAGGGGGATCCTACAATGAGCAGTTCTTC
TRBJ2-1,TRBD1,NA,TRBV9,CASSVTGVSYNEQFF,TGTGCCAGCAGCGTGACAGGGGTCTCCTACAATGAGCAGTTCTTC
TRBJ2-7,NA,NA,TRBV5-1,CASSLEAQDGEQYF,TGCGCCAGCAGCTTGGAGGCACAAGACGGGGAGCAGTACTTC
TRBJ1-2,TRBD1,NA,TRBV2,CASRNPGTGGIYGYTF,TGTGCCAGCAGGAACCCAGGGACAGGGGGGATATATGGCTACACCTTC
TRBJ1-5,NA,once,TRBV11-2,CASSFTGLGNQPQHF,TGTGCCAGCAGCTTCACGGGACTTGGCAATCAGCCCCAGCATTTT
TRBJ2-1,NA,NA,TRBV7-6,CASSHSGNEQFF,TGTGCCAGCAGCCATTCAGGTAATGAGCAGTTCTTC
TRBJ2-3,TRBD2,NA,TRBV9,CASSYSGRKTDTQYF,TGTGCCAGCAGCTATAGCGGGAGGAAAACAGATACGCAGTATTTT
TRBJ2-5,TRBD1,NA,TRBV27,CASSQPGQGWETQYF,TGTGCCAGCAGTCAACCGGGACAGGGGTGGGAGACCCAGTACTTC
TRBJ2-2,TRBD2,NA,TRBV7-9,CASSLTSGSSGELFF,TGTGCCAGCAGCTTAACCAGCGGGAGCTCCGGGGAGCTGTTTTTT
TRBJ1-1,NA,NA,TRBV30,CAWNPVNMNTEAFF,TGTGCCTGGAACCCCGTAAACATGAACACTGAAGCTTTCTTT
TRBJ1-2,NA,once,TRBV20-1,CSAITDYGYTF,TGCAGTGCTATAACGGACTATGGCTACACCTTC
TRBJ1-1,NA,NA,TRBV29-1,CSAGRENTEAFF,TGCAGCGCAGGACGGGAGAACACTGAAGCTTTCTTT
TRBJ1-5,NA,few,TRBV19,CASSGEERQPQHF,TGTGCCAGTAGTGGAGAAGAGCGTCAGCCCCAGCATTTT
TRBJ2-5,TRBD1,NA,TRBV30,CACDKGQRQETQYF,TGTGCCTGCGACAAGGGACAGCGTCAAGAGACCCAGTACTTC
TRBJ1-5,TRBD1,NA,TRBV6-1,CASSENRGVSNQPQHF,TGTGCCAGCAGTGAAAACAGGGGGGTTAGCAATCAGCCCCAGCATTTT
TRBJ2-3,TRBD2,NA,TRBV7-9,CASSFFAGGFTDTQYF,TGTGCCAGCAGCTTCTTCGCGGGAGGGTTTACAGATACGCAGTATTTT
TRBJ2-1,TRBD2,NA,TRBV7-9,CASSPGLDFSNEQFF,TGTGCCAGCAGCCCGGGACTAGATTTTAGCAATGAGCAGTTCTTC
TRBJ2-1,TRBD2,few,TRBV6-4,CASSFSTSGPYNEQFF,TGTGCCAGCAGTTTTTCTACTAGCGGACCCTACAATGAGCAGTTCTTC
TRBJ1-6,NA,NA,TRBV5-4,CASSPEQGQSGNSPLHF,TGTGCCAGCAGCCCGGAACAGGGACAATCCGGTAATTCACCCCTCCACTTT
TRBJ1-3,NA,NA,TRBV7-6,CASSLGGVGNTIYF,TGTGCCAGCAGCTTAGGGGGCGTCGGAAACACCATATATTTT
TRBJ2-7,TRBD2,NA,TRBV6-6,CASDGGGSSYEQYF,TGTGCCAGTGATGGGGGGGGGAGCTCCTACGAGCAGTACTTC
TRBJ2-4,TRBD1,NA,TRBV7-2,CASSLDIRGLNF,TGTGCCAGCAGCTTAGATATTAGGGGGCTGAACTTC
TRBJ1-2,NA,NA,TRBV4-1,CASSQPIRSRSYGYTF,TGCGCCAGCAGCCAGCCAATAAGGTCCAGGTCCTATGGCTACACCTTC
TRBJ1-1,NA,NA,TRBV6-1,CASREVLNTEAFF,TGTGCCAGCAGGGAGGTACTGAACACTGAAGCTTTCTTT
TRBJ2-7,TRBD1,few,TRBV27,CASSRDSSYEQYF,TGTGCCAGCAGTCGGGACAGCTCCTACGAGCAGTACTTC
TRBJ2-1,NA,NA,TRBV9,CASSTQGGNEQFF,TGTGCCAGCAGCACGCAGGGAGGCAATGAGCAGTTCTTC
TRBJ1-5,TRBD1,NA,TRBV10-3,CAIAFTGGGQPQHF,TGTGCCATCGCCTTTACAGGGGGCGGGCAGCCCCAGCATTTT
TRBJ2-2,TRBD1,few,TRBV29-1,CSVDRGNTGELFF,TGCAGCGTAGACAGGGGAAACACCGGGGAGCTGTTTTTT